These 15 T cell receptor beta chains share one sample of origin, sequenced in a study of T-cell memory formation after mild COVID-19. TCRdb passed the 5' RACE reads through MiXCR, listing each CDR3 protein once. Of 250,000 to 350,000 distinct CDR3 sequences listed, around 19% are singletons. The sample taken for sequencing was PBMCs or a T cell subset sorted from them (not recorded which). These receptors originate from a man in his late teens or twenties who had mild COVID-19 (a few samples of this study predate the infection). Cell type and time point are not known.

This clonotype came up many times. The gene calls are TRBV12-3 or TRBV12-4 and TRBJ2-1; TRBD1 aligns across 9 bases. The junction had 13 bases not matched to a gene; V was cut back by 5 bases and J by 8 bases. The CDR3 is 16 amino acids. The DNA for the CDR3 is TGTGCCAGCAGTCCGAAGTGGACAGGGGAGACGTATGAGCAGTTCTTC. It yields the protein CASSPKWTGETYEQFF.

The rearrangement links TRBV27 to TRBJ1-2; D not certain. Trimming removed 5 bases from V and 4 bases from J, with 8 bases in between. Germline CDR1 MNHEY, CDR2 SMNVEV (reference sequence). The CDR3 covers 12 residues. The CDR3 sequence: CASSPGRYGYTF. As DNA, the CDR3 is TGTGCCAGCAGTCCAGGCCGCTATGGCTACACCTTC.

This clonotype was picked up a small number of times. This chain connects TRBV6-2 or TRBV6-3 to TRBJ2-7; unclear D gene. The CDR3 totals 16 residues. Germline V gene lookup returns CDR1 MNHEY and CDR2 SVGEGT. The V gene lost 0 bases and the J gene lost 4 bases, with 16 bases spanning the gap. CDR3 amino acids: CASSYSAGYNSYEQYF. The CDR3 region has the DNA TGTGCCAGCAGTTACTCGGCTGGGTACAATTCTTACGAGCAGTACTTC.

This clonotype was detected a few times. V gene TRBV5-6 combines with J gene TRBJ2-3, with TRBD2 matching 7 bases. Unmatched junction bases numbered 8, after V lost 5 bases and J lost 5 bases. CDR3 length: 14 amino acids. From germline, CDR1 is SGHDT and CDR2 YYEEEE. The CDR3 nucleotides are TGTGCCAGCAGTGGCGGGGGTGAGGGAGATACGCAGTATTTT. Protein: CASSGGGEGDTQYF.

This clonotype has a handful of counts. The gene calls are TRBV5-6 and TRBJ1-4; D is unclear. The CDR3 runs to 13 residues. CDR1 is SGHDT, CDR2 YYEEEE, per germline. V was trimmed by 0 bases and J by 3 bases, leaving 3 bases between them. CDR3 residues: CASSLVSNEKLFF. CDR3 DNA sequence: TGTGCCAGCAGCTTGGTTTCTAATGAAAAACTGTTTTTT.

This clonotype was picked up a small number of times. At one end the junction does not follow the germline gene, possibly because of a read error. This chain joins TRBV7-9 and TRBJ2-5; 7 nucleotides align to TRBD1. CDR3 length: 12 amino acids. CDR1 is SEHNR and CDR2 is FQNEAQ in the germline V gene (reference sequence). CDR3 in amino acids: CASSLGQGTGVF. In DNA, the CDR3 is TGTGCCAGCAGCTTAGGACAGGGTACAGGAGTCTTC.

This clonotype was picked up a small number of times. The rearrangement uses TRBV18 and TRBJ2-7; 10 nucleotides match TRBD2. Per the germline V gene, CDR1 is KGHSH and CDR2 is LQKENI. V gave up 1 base and J gave up 3 bases; unmatched junction bases: 9. The CDR3 totals 17 residues. DNA for the CDR3: TGTGCCAGCTCACCACGGAGAGCGGGGGGGCGAAACTACGAGCAGTACGTC. Translated: CASSPRRAGGRNYEQYV.

V gene TRBV12-3 or TRBV12-4 combines with J gene TRBJ2-3; 13 bases fit TRBD2. The CDR3 contains 17 residues. The V segment lost 6 bases and the J segment 5 bases; nucleotides outside the gene matches: 11. The CDR3 DNA reads TGTGCCAGCAGAGGGGGACCGGGACTAGCGGGGATAGATACGCAGTATTTT. It encodes CASRGGPGLAGIDTQYF.

This clonotype has more than one count but fewer than ten. J is TRBJ2-7 and V is TRBV12-5; D gene ambiguous. Germline V lookup: CDR1 LGHNT, CDR2 FRNRAP. Trimming shortened V by 1 base and J by 2 bases, and 0 bases separated the two germline ends. The CDR3 extends over 11 amino acids. The CDR3 reads CASGLAYEQYF. The CDR3 DNA is TGTGCTAGTGGTTTGGCCTACGAGCAGTACTTC.

The chain employs TRBV12-3 or TRBV12-4 and TRBJ1-6; 9 bases map to TRBD1. The CDR3 sequence is 15 residues long. V lost 6 bases to trimming and J lost 10 bases; unmatched junction nucleotides: 10. CDR3 DNA: TGTGCCAGCAGCCAAGTCCCGGGACAGGGATCACCCCTCCACTTT. Its translation is CASSQVPGQGSPLHF.

This clonotype was detected only a few times. The genes are TRBV11-2 and TRBJ1-2, with D unresolved. Trimming took off 7 bases at V and 8 bases at J, with 17 bases between the two ends. The germline V gene encodes CDR1 SGHAT and CDR2 FQNNGV. The CDR3 runs to 13 residues. In DNA form, the CDR3 reads TGTGCCAGCACCACTCTCGGGCCCCAGGGCTACACCTTC. Its translation is CASTTLGPQGYTF.

This clonotype was observed a handful of times. The chain joins TRBV7-2 to TRBJ2-3, with 12 bases matching TRBD2. The V gene's germline CDR1 is SGHTA and CDR2 FQGNSA. This CDR3 is 16 amino acids long. Trimming took 5 bases from V and 6 from J; bases not matched to a gene: 9. This CDR3 reads CASSKLAGGYADTQYF. CDR3 bases: TGTGCCAGCAGCAAACTAGCGGGGGGCTACGCCGATACGCAGTATTTT.

This clonotype was seen ten or more times. The chain joins TRBV14 to TRBJ2-2; no definite D call. The CDR3 length is 13 residues. The V and J ends lost 4 bases and 3 bases respectively, with 6 bases between them. Germline V gives CDR1 SGHDN, CDR2 FVKESK. The CDR3 bases are TGTGCCAGCAGCCCCCAGGACACCGGGGAGCTGTTTTTT. Translated: CASSPQDTGELFF.

The rearrangement links TRBV4-2 to TRBJ2-3; 11 nucleotides line up with TRBD2. The V gene end was trimmed by 1 base and the J gene end by 0 bases; junction bases not matched to a gene: 3. CDR1 and CDR2 (germline): LGHNA, YNFKEQ. CDR3 size: 17 residues. Here the CDR3 reads CASSQVLAGGSTDTQYF. The CDR3 DNA follows: TGTGCCAGCAGCCAAGTTCTAGCGGGGGGTAGCACAGATACGCAGTATTTT.

This clonotype was seen only a few times. The V call is TRBV6-5, the J call TRBJ2-7; TRBD1 might be the D (6 bases). From germline, CDR1 is MNHEY and CDR2 SVGAGI. Trimming took 6 bases from V and 0 from J, leaving 12 bases between them. The CDR3 extends over 14 amino acids. CDR3 DNA: TGTGCCAGCAGACCCAGGGGTGGCTCCTACGAGCAGTACGTC. It translates to CASRPRGGSYEQYV.